The clone carrying this TCR beta chain showed up just a few times. TCRdb's copy holds only in-frame clones and misses some; the assay was immunoSEQ multiplex PCR. The table shows fewer than 40,000 clones, with about 89% occurring only once. The sample is drawn from a study of blood T cell repertoires in COVID-19. About the study: T cells, B-cell-depleted T cells, or PBMCs supplied cDNA or gDNA.

CDR3 length: 18 amino acids. In germline, CDR1 is SGHVS, CDR2 FNYEAQ. With V trimmed by 1 base and J by 3 bases, 6 bases remained unmatched. This receptor was identified in a human donor in a cohort sampled during active COVID-19. This chain uses TRBV7-6 with TRBJ2-2; 12 bases agree with TRBD2. The sequenced sample consisted of peripheral blood. The CDR3 loop is CASSLVLAGGTDTGELFF. In DNA form, the CDR3 reads TGTGCCAGCAGCTTAGTTCTAGCGGGAGGGACGGACACCGGGGAGCTGTTTTTT. Looking up the rest from reference TRBV7-6 and TRBJ2-2 gives the full variable domain: GAGVSQSPRYKVTKRGQDVALRCDPISGHVSLYWYRQALGQGPEFLTYFNYEAQQDKSGLPNDRFSAERPEGSISTLTIQRTEQRDSAMYRCASSLVLAGGTDTGELFFGEGSRLTVL.